This T cell receptor (beta chain) was obtained from a study of blood T cells in healthy people across ages. This clonotype was seen a few times. The germline V gene encodes CDR1 MDHEN and CDR2 SYDVKM. V was clipped by 3 bases and J by 2 bases; unmatched bases: 7. This CDR3 is 16 amino acids long. A second PCR, run for 7 to 11 cycles, used a sample-barcoded 5' primer plus a J-beta primer mix. One entry per CDR3 protein results from TCRdb running MiXCR on the 5' RACE reads. The data show 750,000 to 950,000 distinct CDR3 sequences, about 27% seen once. Peripheral blood samples of 9 to 10 milliliters were drawn from each donor. These data were likewise used in another study, on T cells of mothers and their children. That report notes: Mother-child pairs who were related displayed a slightly higher overlap than unrelated pairs, a difference that was non-significant.

The genes are TRBV28 and TRBJ2-5, with 9 bases aligning to TRBD1. This clonotype originated in a middle-aged woman in good health. Sequences were obtained from blood. The CDR3 loop is CASSFLGTGTQETQYF. The CDR3 DNA reads TGTGCCAGCAGTTTCCTGGGGACAGGGACGCAAGAGACCCAGTACTTC.